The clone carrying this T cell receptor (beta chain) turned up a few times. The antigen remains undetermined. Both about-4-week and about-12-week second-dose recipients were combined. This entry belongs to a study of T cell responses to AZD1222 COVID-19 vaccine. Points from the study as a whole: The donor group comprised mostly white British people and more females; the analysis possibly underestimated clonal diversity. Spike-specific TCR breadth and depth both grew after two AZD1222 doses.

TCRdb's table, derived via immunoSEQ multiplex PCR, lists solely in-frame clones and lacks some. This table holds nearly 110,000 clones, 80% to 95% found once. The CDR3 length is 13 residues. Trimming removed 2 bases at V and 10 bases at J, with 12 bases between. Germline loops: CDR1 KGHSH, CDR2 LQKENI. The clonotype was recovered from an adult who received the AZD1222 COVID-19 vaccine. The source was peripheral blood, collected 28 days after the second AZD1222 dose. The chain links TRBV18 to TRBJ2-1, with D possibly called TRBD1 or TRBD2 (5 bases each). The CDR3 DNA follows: TGTGCCAGCTCACCATCCGGGGCTACAGAGCAGTTCTTC. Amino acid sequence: CASSPSGATEQFF.